The 19 T cell receptor beta chains below come from one sample, sequenced in a study of blood T cells in healthy people across ages. The authors ran a second PCR of 7 to 11 cycles using a sample-barcoded 5' primer and a J-beta primer mix. TCRdb used MiXCR to reprocess the 5' RACE reads, holding one entry per CDR3 protein. In the table there are 1.8 million or so distinct CDR3 sequences, around 40% of which are singletons. Sequencing was performed on blood. These receptors were obtained from a human donor in good health.

This rearrangement joins TRBV5-1 to TRBJ2-1; 9 bases are shared with TRBD2. The trim removed 0 bases at V and 8 bases at J, leaving 6 bases unmatched. Germline V gene lookup returns CDR1 SGHRS and CDR2 YFSETQ. CDR3 length equals 15 residues. CDR3 nucleotides: TGCGCCAGCAGCTTGGAAAGTAGCGGGGGTGATGAGCAGTTCTTC. Its translation: CASSLESSGGDEQFF.

The rearrangement uses TRBV5-6 and TRBJ1-2; 9 bases align to TRBD1. Germline lookup yields CDR1 SGHDT and CDR2 YYEEEE. CDR3 length: 14 residues. V dropped 4 bases and J dropped 7; count of bases not matched to a gene: 8. The DNA of the CDR3 is TGTGCCAGCAGCGATTCGGGACAGGGTATTGGCTACACCTTC. Protein sequence: CASSDSGQGIGYTF.

The chain recombines TRBV20-1 with TRBJ2-7, with 7 bases lining up with TRBD1. V gave up 3 bases and J gave up 6 bases; unmatched junction bases: 14. This CDR3 is built from 15 residues. Looked up from germline, CDR1 is DFQATT and CDR2 is SNEGSKA (reference sequence). CDR3 coding DNA: TGCAGTGCTAGGGCCCCGGGACAGCCCTCTTCCGAGCAGTACTTC. It encodes CSARAPGQPSSEQYF.

This clonotype was detected only once. This likely comes from a read error, as the CDR3 has no conserved phenylalanine or tryptophan at its end. The rearrangement uses TRBV10-3 and TRBJ2-1; a possible D gene is TRBD1 (7 bases). This CDR3 is built from 15 residues. Looked up from germline, CDR1 is ENHRY and CDR2 is SYGVKD. CDR3 in amino acids: CANSLGGQLNNEQFL. In DNA form, the CDR3 reads TGTGCCAACAGTTTGGGGGGACAGCTTAACAATGAGCAGTTCTTA.

This clonotype was seen a few times. The chain has TRBV5-8 and TRBJ1-2, with no clear D. Germline assignment: CDR1 SGHTS and CDR2 YDEGEE. This CDR3 is built from 13 residues. Trimming removed 2 bases from V and 6 bases from J, with 11 bases in between. CDR3 coding DNA: TGTGCCAGCAGCTTAGCCGGGAGCCATGGCTACACCTTC. This encodes CASSLAGSHGYTF.

The chain carries TRBV7-9 and TRBJ2-6; D uncertain. Germline assignment: CDR1 SEHNR and CDR2 FQNEAQ (reference sequence). The CDR3 extends over 16 amino acids. Trimming took off 3 bases at V and 7 bases at J, with 16 bases between the two ends. In nucleotides, the CDR3 is TGTGCCAGCAGCTTTTCTCACGTCGACTTTGCCAACGTCCTGACTTTC. It codes for CASSFSHVDFANVLTF. The variable domain in full, with the rest retrieved from reference TRBV7-9 and TRBJ2-6, is DTGVSQNPRHKITKRGQNVTFRCDPISEHNRLYWYRQTLGQGPEFLTYFQNEAQLEKSRLLSDRFSAERPKGSFSTLEIQRTEQGDSAMYLCASSFSHVDFANVLTFGAGSRLTVL.

The J gene is TRBJ2-3, the V gene TRBV7-3, with 10 bases that match TRBD2. Germline CDR1 is SGHTA and CDR2 is FQGTGA. The CDR3 is 15 residues long. With V trimmed by 2 bases and J by 6 bases, 5 bases remained unmatched. CDR3 sequence reads: CASSLLAGVLDTQYF. DNA for the CDR3: TGTGCCAGCAGCTTACTAGCGGGGGTGCTTGATACGCAGTATTTT.

This clonotype was seen a few times. This sequence joins TRBV9 and TRBJ2-7, with D possibly TRBD1 on 6 matching bases. Germline loops: CDR1 SGDLS, CDR2 YYNGEE. The V end lost 10 bases, the J end lost 0 bases, and 17 bases lay between the germline ends. The CDR3 is 14 residues long. Here the CDR3 DNA reads TGTGCCCCATCGGCAGGGGATAGCTCCTACGAGCAGTACTTC. Protein product: CAPSAGDSSYEQYF.

The chain couples TRBV7-3 to TRBJ2-1; a weak D match, TRBD2 (5 bases). Trimming took 3 bases from V and 1 from J, leaving 10 bases between them. The CDR3 sequence is 15 residues long. Per germline, CDR1 SGHTA and CDR2 FQGTGA. The CDR3 loop is CASSLLARSYNEQFF. CDR3 in DNA: TGTGCCAGCAGCTTGCTAGCTCGGTCCTACAATGAGCAGTTCTTC.

As to this clonotype: One junction end disagrees with the germline gene, perhaps due to a read error. The V and J genes are TRBV20-1 and TRBJ2-3, with 7 nucleotides matching TRBD2. Germline lookup yields CDR1 DFQATT and CDR2 SNEGSKA (reference sequence). CDR3 length: 16 amino acids. In DNA, the CDR3 is TGCAGTGCTTCAATCGAGCGGGCCGGGAGGTTAGATATGCAGTATTTT. It is translated as CSASIERAGRLDMQYF.

The chain is built from TRBV29-1 and TRBJ2-4; D is perhaps TRBD1 or TRBD2 (5 bases each). The DNA end favors TRBJ2-7, so the J call may be wrong. This CDR3 is 12 amino acids long. In germline, CDR1 is SQVTM, CDR2 ANQGSEA. CDR3 loop: CSVGDQGAEQYF. As DNA, the CDR3 is TGCAGCGTTGGAGACCAGGGAGCCGAGCAGTACTTC.

This clonotype was counted a few times. The gene calls are TRBV5-5 and TRBJ1-6; D may be TRBD1 (5 bases). CDR3 size: 16 residues. The V end lost 0 bases, the J end lost 2 bases, and 9 bases lay between the germline ends. The germline V gene encodes CDR1 SGHKS and CDR2 YYEKEE (reference sequence). The DNA for the CDR3 is TGTGCCAGCAGCTTGGTGGGGGGAACCTATAATTCACCCCTCCACTTT. Translated: CASSLVGGTYNSPLHF.

The rearrangement links TRBV20-1 to TRBJ1-2; 7 positions match TRBD1. V gave up 3 bases and J gave up 5 bases; unmatched junction bases: 6. CDR1 and CDR2 (germline): DFQATT, SNEGSKA (reference sequence). CDR3 length: 13 residues. CDR3 sequence (DNA): TGCAGTGCTAGGGACAGGTGTACGTATGGCTACACCTTC. Translating gives CSARDRCTYGYTF.

This clonotype has just a few counts. A junction boundary mismatches the germline segment, possibly from a read error. The chain joins TRBV7-9 to TRBJ2-4, with 7 bases lining up with TRBD1. CDR1 is SEHNR, CDR2 FQNEAQ, per germline (reference sequence). CDR3 length: 15 amino acids. In DNA, the CDR3 is TGCGCCAGCAGCTTGGCACAGGGGGCCAAAAACATTCAGTACTTC. It codes for CASSLAQGAKNIQYF. Filled out from reference TRBV7-9 and TRBJ2-4, the complete variable domain reads DTGVSQNPRHKITKRGQNVTFRCDPISEHNRLYWYRQTLGQGPEFLTYFQNEAQLEKSRLLSDRFSAERPKGSFSTLEIQRTEQGDSAMYLCASSLAQGAKNIQYFGAGTRLSVL.

This clonotype was observed a few times. The rearrangement links TRBV29-1 to TRBJ2-1, with D maybe TRBD1 (7 bases). V was trimmed by 7 bases and J by 7 bases, leaving 14 bases between them. The CDR3 contains 12 residues. Germline V gives CDR1 SQVTM, CDR2 ANQGSEA. CDR3 bases: TGCAGCGGGGGGGACAGAGGGAATGAGCAGTTCTTC. Its translation: CSGGDRGNEQFF.

The chain links TRBV11-3 to TRBJ1-2; 8 positions agree with TRBD1. The J segment lost 10 bases and the V segment lost 5 bases, leaving 9 bases of the junction unmatched. Germline CDR1 reads SGHNT; CDR2 reads YENEEA. The CDR3 sequence is 13 residues long. The DNA for the CDR3 is TGTGCCAGCAGCCACTCGGGACAGGAGGACTACACCTTC. This sequence encodes CASSHSGQEDYTF.

The rearrangement joins TRBV7-9 to TRBJ1-6; D is perhaps TRBD1 (5 bases). In germline, CDR1 is SEHNR, CDR2 FQNEAQ (reference sequence). Trimming pared 7 bases from V and 8 bases from J, leaving 18 bases between. This CDR3 spans 15 amino acids. In DNA, the CDR3 is TGTGCCAGCACCCAGACCCAGGGCAGGGATTCACCCCTCCACTTT. Amino acid sequence: CASTQTQGRDSPLHF.

This clonotype turned up a few times. The chain is built from TRBV4-3 and TRBJ2-1, with 13 bases aligning to TRBD2. CDR3 length: 18 residues. With V trimmed by 0 bases and J by 5 bases, 7 bases remained unmatched. The V gene's germline CDR1 is LGHNA and CDR2 YSLEER. In DNA form, the CDR3 reads TGCGCCAGCAGCCAAGAAAGTGGGACTAGCGGGGTCGACAATGAGCAGTTCTTC. Translating it yields CASSQESGTSGVDNEQFF.

V gene TRBV11-2 combines with J gene TRBJ1-4; D is perhaps TRBD1 (5 bases). This CDR3 region has 16 residues. Trimming left V 0 bases short and J 6 bases short, with 14 bases between. CDR1 is SGHAT, CDR2 FQNNGV, per germline. The CDR3 spells CASSLEGAAWDEKLFF. The CDR3 DNA follows: TGTGCCAGCAGCTTAGAAGGGGCGGCTTGGGATGAAAAACTGTTTTTT.